Following are 15 T cell receptor beta chains from one sample sequenced in a study of early T cells in non-severe SARS-CoV-2 infection. TCRdb analysed the 5' RACE reads with MiXCR anew, one entry per CDR3 protein. The sample records over 70,000 distinct CDR3 sequences, roughly 15% being singletons. Sequenced here: whole blood, sampled at baseline. These receptors were obtained from an adult who was a healthcare worker with PCR-confirmed SARS-CoV-2 infection or an uninfected control (not recorded which).

Only a few counts were recorded for this clonotype. In nucleotides, the CDR3 is TGTGCCAGCAGTTTGGACAGGGTAGAGCAGTACTTC. Translating gives CASSLDRVEQYF. The chain is built from TRBV6-5 and TRBJ2-7; 8 bases match TRBD1. V dropped 4 bases and J dropped 7; count of bases not matched to a gene: 3. The CDR3 runs 12 residues. In germline, CDR1 is MNHEY, CDR2 SVGAGI.

This clonotype occurred a few times. The chain has TRBV20-1 and TRBJ2-1; no firm D call. The length of the CDR3 is 11 residues. Germline CDR1 is DFQATT and CDR2 is SNEGSKA (reference sequence). V lost 6 bases to trimming and J lost 6 bases, with 9 bases between them. The CDR3 DNA follows: TGCAGTGCCGCTCCTAGCAATGAGCAGTTCTTC. Translating it yields CSAAPSNEQFF.

The rearrangement links TRBV5-1 to TRBJ2-3; 10 positions match TRBD2. V was clipped by 7 bases and J by 2 bases; unmatched bases: 4. Germline V gives CDR1 SGHRS, CDR2 YFSETQ. There are 14 residues in the CDR3. The CDR3: CASGTSAYTDTQYF. CDR3 DNA sequence: TGCGCCAGCGGGACTAGCGCTTACACAGATACGCAGTATTTT.

There are a few counts of this clonotype. The chain is built from TRBV27 and TRBJ2-7; TRBD2 might be the D (6 bases). The CDR3 covers 13 residues. Trimming removed 7 bases from V and 1 base from J, with 11 bases in between. Germline V gene sequence: CDR1 MNHEY, CDR2 SMNVEV (reference sequence). The CDR3: CASTPGLSYEQYF. Written as DNA, the CDR3 is TGTGCCAGCACCCCGGGACTTTCCTACGAGCAGTACTTC.

This clonotype was picked up many times. V gene TRBV2 combines with J gene TRBJ2-4, with a tentative D call TRBD2 (6 bases). The CDR3 is 14 residues long. V was pared by 7 bases and J by 9 bases, with 19 bases between. The V gene's germline CDR1 is SNHLY and CDR2 FYNNEI. The CDR3 protein is CASNDGGSGGIQYF. CDR3 nucleotides: TGTGCCAGCAACGATGGAGGGTCTGGCGGCATTCAGTACTTC.

This clonotype was seen many times. The V call is TRBV28, the J call TRBJ2-6; D gene ambiguous. V was cut by 6 bases and J by 1 base, with 7 bases left in between. This CDR3 has 14 amino acids. Germline CDR1 and CDR2: MDHEN and SYDVKM. As DNA, the CDR3 is TGTGCCAGCAGCCGGGCGTCTGGGGCCAACGTCCTGACTTTC. Its protein product is CASSRASGANVLTF.

A few counts support this clonotype. The J gene is TRBJ2-7, the V gene TRBV6-5; possibly TRBD1 or TRBD2 for D (5 bases each). Trimming shortened V by 5 bases and J by 3 bases, and 14 bases separated the two germline ends. The CDR3 extends over 14 amino acids. Germline-derived CDR1 and CDR2 are MNHEY and SVGAGI. Here the CDR3 reads CASSMGQGDYEQYF. Here the CDR3 DNA reads TGTGCCAGCAGTATGGGGCAGGGAGACTACGAGCAGTACTTC.

V is TRBV3-1 and J is TRBJ2-1; 7 nucleotides align to TRBD2. CDR3 length: 14 amino acids. The germline V gene encodes CDR1 LGHDT and CDR2 YNNKEL (reference sequence). V gave up 4 bases and J gave up 1 base; unmatched junction bases: 1. The CDR3 nucleotides read TGTGCCAGCAGCCCGGGGGGTTCCTACAATGAGCAGTTCTTC. Its translation is CASSPGGSYNEQFF.

This clonotype was seen ten or more times. This chain's CDR3 is CASSLSGTGLNNSPLHF. For the CDR3, the DNA is TGTGCCAGCTCCCTTTCCGGGACAGGGTTGAATAATTCACCCCTCCACTTT. The V and J genes are TRBV18 and TRBJ1-6; the match to TRBD1 covers 9 bases. Germline loops: CDR1 KGHSH, CDR2 LQKENI. The CDR3 runs to 17 residues. V lost 6 bases and J lost 5; bases outside the gene matches: 11. The variable domain in full, with the rest retrieved from reference TRBV18 and TRBJ1-6, is NAGVMQNPRHLVRRRGQEARLRCSPMKGHSHVYWYRQLPEEGLKFMVYLQKENIIDESGMPKERFSAEFPKEGPSILRIQQVVRGDSAAYFCASSLSGTGLNNSPLHFGNGTRLTVT.

This chain connects TRBV5-6 to TRBJ2-3; 7 nucleotides agree with TRBD1. V was clipped by 2 bases and J by 4 bases; unmatched bases: 4. From germline, CDR1 is SGHDT and CDR2 YYEEEE. The CDR3 extends over 14 amino acids. The CDR3, as DNA: TGTGCCAGCAGCTTTGGTCAGGGGGCAGATACGCAGTATTTT. Its translation is CASSFGQGADTQYF.

This chain uses TRBV4-1 with TRBJ2-7; tentative D call: TRBD2 (5 bases). This CDR3 region has 15 residues. Per germline, CDR1 MGHRA and CDR2 YSYEKL. V dropped 0 bases and J dropped 4 bases, with 13 bases sitting between them. The CDR3 DNA is TGCGCCAGCAGCCAAGATAACGGGGTTTTGTACGAGCAGTACTTC. Its translation: CASSQDNGVLYEQYF.

The sample holds a few counts of this clonotype. The chain combines TRBV11-2 with TRBJ2-2, with 8 nucleotides matching TRBD2. Germline V gene data show CDR1 as SGHAT and CDR2 as FQNNGV. The CDR3 loop spans 15 amino acids. V dropped 5 bases and J dropped 5; count of bases not matched to a gene: 7. CDR3 coding DNA: TGTGCCAGCAGCGCCAGCGGGAGAGCGACCGGGGAGCTGTTTTTT. Translation: CASSASGRATGELFF.

The chain joins TRBV30 to TRBJ2-2; D is undetermined. The CDR3 is made up of 15 amino acids. Germline V gene sequence: CDR1 GTSNPN, CDR2 SVGIG (reference sequence). Between the trimmed V and J ends, which lost 5 bases and 5 bases, there was a span of 18 bases. CDR3 in amino acids: CAWEVSGFETGELFF. The CDR3 bases are TGTGCCTGGGAGGTCAGTGGGTTCGAAACCGGGGAGCTGTTTTTT.

This sequence joins TRBV5-5 and TRBJ1-1; D call uncertain. V lost 4 bases to trimming and J lost 5 bases, with 9 bases between them. Germline V gene lookup returns CDR1 SGHKS and CDR2 YYEKEE (reference sequence). This CDR3 spans 12 amino acids. Written as DNA, the CDR3 is TGTGCCAGCAGCAGTACAGTTACTGAAGCTTTCTTT. Protein product: CASSSTVTEAFF. Drawing the rest from reference TRBV5-5 and TRBJ1-1, the complete variable domain is DAGVTQSPTHLIKTRGQQVTLRCSPISGHKSVSWYQQVLGQGPQFIFQYYEKEERGRGNFPDRFSARQFPNYSSELNVNALLLGDSALYLCASSSTVTEAFFGQGTRLTVV.

This clonotype was observed many times. V and J are TRBV7-3 and TRBJ2-3; TRBD1 might be the D (6 bases). Per the germline V gene, CDR1 is SGHTA and CDR2 is FQGTGA. Trimming took 3 bases from V and 0 from J, leaving 16 bases between them. There are 17 residues in the CDR3. The DNA of the CDR3 is TGTGCCAGCAGCTTTTCCCTCGGGACACCGAGCACAGATACGCAGTATTTT. Translating it yields CASSFSLGTPSTDTQYF.